Shown below are 18 T cell receptor beta chains from a single sample sequenced in a study of T cell repertoires in cytomegalovirus infection. MiXCR, applied by TCRdb to the reads, yields one record per CDR3 protein. The data hold 650,000 to 900,000 distinct CDR3 sequences, with approximately 29% observed a single time. No antigens are known for them. Material: cultured CD8+ T cells from PBMCs, obtained from culture after CMV antigen stimulation. Every receptor here comes from a human donor in good health (CMV status not recorded). Some clones in this sample may be carry-over from other donors' samples.

This clonotype was seen a handful of times. The J gene is TRBJ2-7, the V gene TRBV6-1; 7 bases fit TRBD1. Looked up from germline, CDR1 is MNHNS and CDR2 is SASEGT. The junction had 7 bases not matched to a gene; V was cut back by 7 bases and J by 4 bases. The CDR3 runs to 13 residues. The CDR3 nucleotides read TGTGCCAGCACTCATAGGGACAGATACGAGCAGTACTTC. This sequence encodes CASTHRDRYEQYF.

The chain combines TRBV27 with TRBJ1-6; D is ambiguous. This CDR3 contains 16 residues. Germline assignment: CDR1 MNHEY and CDR2 SMNVEV (reference sequence). The V end lost 6 bases, the J end lost 2 bases, and 14 bases lay between the germline ends. CDR3 amino acids: CASSPGVGTYNSPLHF. CDR3 nucleotides: TGTGCCAGCAGCCCTGGGGTGGGGACCTATAATTCACCCCTCCACTTT.

This rearrangement joins TRBV7-9 to TRBJ1-6; 7 bases are shared with TRBD1. Per the germline V gene, CDR1 is SEHNR and CDR2 is FQNEAQ (reference sequence). CDR3 length equals 17 residues. The V and J ends lost 0 bases and 7 bases, in that order; junction bases with no gene match: 9. CDR3 in amino acids: CASSLAPGQKRNSPLHF. The CDR3 DNA follows: TGTGCCAGCAGCTTAGCCCCGGGACAGAAAAGGAATTCACCCCTCCACTTT.

The gene calls are TRBV2 and TRBJ2-1, with D perhaps TRBD1 or TRBD2 (5 bases each). V gave up 5 bases and J gave up 6 bases, with 17 bases separating them. This CDR3 has 15 residues. Germline CDR1 and CDR2: SNHLY and FYNNEI. CDR3 in DNA: TGTGCCAGCAGTTGGGGGACCAACCCGTCCAATGAGCAGTTCTTC. Its translation: CASSWGTNPSNEQFF.

This clonotype was found many times. V is TRBV7-8 and J is TRBJ1-3; D gene unclear. The germline V gene encodes CDR1 SGHVS and CDR2 FQNEAQ. V lost 4 bases and J lost 0, with 7 bases in between. This CDR3 comprises 14 residues. The CDR3 spells CASSSDTSGNTIYF. CDR3 in DNA: TGTGCCAGCAGCTCAGACACCTCTGGAAACACCATATATTTT.

The chain links TRBV15 to TRBJ2-3; D is unresolved. The CDR3 sequence is 14 residues long. The V gene lost 3 bases and the J gene lost 4 bases, with 11 bases spanning the gap. Germline V gene lookup returns CDR1 LNHNV and CDR2 YYDKDF (reference sequence). In DNA form, the CDR3 reads TGTGCCACCAGCAGTCAAGGGTGGTCAGATACGCAGTATTTT. Translation: CATSSQGWSDTQYF.

The gene calls are TRBV14 and TRBJ2-3; D remains unclear. The CDR3 has 13 residues. The germline CDR1 and CDR2 sequences are SGHDN and FVKESK. V lost 5 bases, J lost 2 bases, and 8 bases lay in between. The CDR3 reads CASSTSNTDTQYF. CDR3 bases: TGTGCCAGCAGCACATCCAACACAGATACGCAGTATTTT.

The table lists this clonotype with many counts. This rearrangement joins TRBV7-8 to TRBJ1-2; maybe TRBD1 (5 bases). CDR3 length equals 16 residues. Germline CDR1 and CDR2: SGHVS and FQNEAQ. V was cut by 2 bases and J by 3 bases, with 16 bases left in between. The DNA for the CDR3 is TGTGCCAGCAGCTTAATGCCCCCAGGGATCTACTATGGCTACACCTTC. It codes for CASSLMPPGIYYGYTF.

The chain couples TRBV10-3 to TRBJ2-1; unclear D gene. Trimming pared 6 bases from V and 4 bases from J, leaving 10 bases between. The CDR3 totals 13 residues. Germline V gives CDR1 ENHRY, CDR2 SYGVKD. The CDR3 loop is CAISPPNYNEQFF. DNA for the CDR3: TGTGCCATCAGCCCCCCTAATTACAATGAGCAGTTCTTC.

The chain carries TRBV19 and TRBJ1-1; possible D gene TRBD1, 5 bases. There are 20 residues in the CDR3. Germline assignment: CDR1 LNHDA and CDR2 SQIVND (reference sequence). Here the CDR3 DNA reads TGTGCTACGCTAGAGATTCCGGACGGGGACGCTACTCGGGTGAACACTGAAGCTTTCTTT. Its translation: CATLEIPDGDATRVNTEAFF.

This clonotype was recorded a few times. The DNA for the CDR3 is TGTGCCAGCAGTGATAGGGACCTAAATCAGCCCCAGCATTTT. The encoded protein is CASSDRDLNQPQHF. The chain has TRBV2 and TRBJ1-5; tentative D call: TRBD1 (5 bases). Germline V lookup: CDR1 SNHLY, CDR2 FYNNEI. This CDR3 spans 14 amino acids. The ends were cut back, 3 bases at V and 4 bases at J, with 10 bases in the middle.

This clonotype appeared a few times. This chain uses TRBV7-2 with TRBJ2-7; perhaps D is TRBD1 or TRBD2 (6 bases each). Germline loops: CDR1 SGHTA, CDR2 FQGNSA. V lost 5 bases, J lost 7 bases, and 15 bases lay in between. There are 13 residues in the CDR3. CDR3 region: CASSVMGGGEQYF. The CDR3 nucleotides read TGTGCCAGCAGCGTAATGGGGGGCGGGGAGCAGTACTTC.

The chain employs TRBV28 and TRBJ2-7; a possible D gene is TRBD1 (6 bases). CDR1 is MDHEN, CDR2 SYDVKM, per germline. This CDR3 has 13 amino acids. V gave up 6 bases and J gave up 7 bases, with 16 bases separating them. The CDR3 DNA follows: TGTGCCAGCAGCTTACTAACAGGGCAAGAGCAGTACGTC. Protein product: CASSLLTGQEQYV.

This clonotype occurred many times. The chain employs TRBV29-1 and TRBJ2-1; weak D call: TRBD2 (6 bases). CDR1 is SQVTM, CDR2 ANQGSEA, per germline. With 2 bases removed from V and 5 bases from J, the gap between germline ends came to 10 bases. The CDR3 contains 13 residues. CDR3 loop: CSVEWGDHNEQFF. The CDR3 coding sequence is TGCAGCGTTGAATGGGGGGACCACAATGAGCAGTTCTTC.

This clonotype turned up a few times. One junction end disagrees with the germline gene, perhaps due to a read error. CDR3 coding DNA: TGTGCTAGCAGCTACCGGGTCAACAATGAGCAGTTCTTC. Translation: CASSYRVNNEQFF. V usage is TRBV7-7 and J usage is TRBJ2-1; D is ambiguous. Germline CDR1 and CDR2: SSHAT and FNYEAQ (reference sequence). This CDR3 is 13 amino acids long. Supplemented by reference TRBV7-7 and TRBJ2-1, the full variable domain reads GAGVSQSPRYKVTKRGQDVTLRCDPISSHATLYWYQQALGQGPEFLTYFNYEAQPDKSGLPSDRFSAERPEGSISTLTIQRTEQRDSAMYRCASSYRVNNEQFFGPGTRLTVL.

The table lists this clonotype with a few counts. The chain recombines TRBV19 with TRBJ2-1, with unresolved D. CDR1 and CDR2 from the germline V gene are LNHDA and SQIVND (reference sequence). V was shortened by 3 bases and J by 1 base, with 10 bases between the two germline ends. The CDR3 runs 15 residues. CDR3 sequence reads: CASSIQARSYNEQFF. The CDR3 DNA sequence: TGTGCCAGTAGTATCCAGGCCAGGTCCTACAATGAGCAGTTCTTC.

This clonotype occurred a few times. V is TRBV4-1 and J is TRBJ1-6; 9 positions match TRBD1. Per the germline V gene, CDR1 is MGHRA and CDR2 is YSYEKL. The ends lost 1 base at V and 4 bases at J; junction bases unmatched: 2. This CDR3 is 16 amino acids long. CDR3 region: CASSQAGTGYNSPLHF. The CDR3 DNA reads TGCGCCAGCAGCCAAGCGGGGACAGGGTATAATTCACCCCTCCACTTT.

The chain carries TRBV6-2 or TRBV6-3 and TRBJ2-7; D tentatively reads TRBD1 or TRBD2 (6 bases each). The CDR3 contains 16 residues. The V end lost 2 bases, the J end lost 1 base, and 15 bases lay between the germline ends. Germline V gives CDR1 MNHEY, CDR2 SVGEGT. CDR3 sequence: CASSYDRTGTSYEQYV. CDR3 in DNA: TGTGCCAGCAGTTACGACCGCACAGGGACTTCCTACGAGCAGTACGTC.